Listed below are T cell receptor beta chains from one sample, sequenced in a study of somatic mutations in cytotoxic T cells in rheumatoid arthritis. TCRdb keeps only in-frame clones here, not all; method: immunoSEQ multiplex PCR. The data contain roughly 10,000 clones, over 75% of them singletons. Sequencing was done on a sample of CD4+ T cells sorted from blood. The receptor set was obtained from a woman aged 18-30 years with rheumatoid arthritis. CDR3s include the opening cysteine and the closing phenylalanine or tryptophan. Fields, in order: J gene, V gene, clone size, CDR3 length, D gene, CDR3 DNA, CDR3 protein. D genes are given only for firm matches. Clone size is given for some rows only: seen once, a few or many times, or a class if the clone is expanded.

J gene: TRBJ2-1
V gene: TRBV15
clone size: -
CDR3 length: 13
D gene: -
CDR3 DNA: TGTGCCACCTCTTTAGACCCCGGAGAAAAGCAGTTCTTC
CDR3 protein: CATSLDPGEKQFF

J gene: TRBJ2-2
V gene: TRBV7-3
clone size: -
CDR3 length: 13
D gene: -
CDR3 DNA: TGTGCCAGCAGCTTATATGCAGCGGGGGAGCTGTTTTTT
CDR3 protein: CASSLYAAGELFF

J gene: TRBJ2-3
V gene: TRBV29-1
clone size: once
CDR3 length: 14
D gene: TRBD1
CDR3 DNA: TGCAGCGCGTTAGGACAGGGGTTGGAAGATACGCAGTATTTT
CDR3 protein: CSALGQGLEDTQYF

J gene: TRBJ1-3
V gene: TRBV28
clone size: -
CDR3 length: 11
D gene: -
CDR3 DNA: TGTGCCAGCAGTTTCCCGGGGACCATATATTTT
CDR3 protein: CASSFPGTIYF

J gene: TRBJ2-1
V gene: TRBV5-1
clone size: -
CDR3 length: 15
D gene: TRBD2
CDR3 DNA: TGCGCCAGCAGCTTGGAGGGCGGGAGTGGGTATGAGCAGTTCTTC
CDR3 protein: CASSLEGGSGYEQFF

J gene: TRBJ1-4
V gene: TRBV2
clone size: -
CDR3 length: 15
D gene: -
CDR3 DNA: TGTGCCAGCAGGGAATACAGGCCCCCGAAAGAAAAACTGTTTTTT
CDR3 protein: CASREYRPPKEKLFF

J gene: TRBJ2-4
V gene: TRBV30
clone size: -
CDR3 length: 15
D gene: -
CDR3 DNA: TGTGCCTGGAGTGTACGAGGTGTAGCCAAAAACATTCAGTACTTC
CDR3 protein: CAWSVRGVAKNIQYF

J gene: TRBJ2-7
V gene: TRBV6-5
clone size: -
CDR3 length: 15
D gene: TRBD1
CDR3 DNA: TGTGCCAGCAGTCCCGCGGGACAGGGGCCTCGCGAGCAGTACTTC
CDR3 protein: CASSPAGQGPREQYF

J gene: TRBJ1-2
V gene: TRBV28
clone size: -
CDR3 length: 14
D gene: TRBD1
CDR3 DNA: TGTGCCAGCAGTGACAGGGCCACCTTCTATGGCTACACCTTC
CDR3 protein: CASSDRATFYGYTF

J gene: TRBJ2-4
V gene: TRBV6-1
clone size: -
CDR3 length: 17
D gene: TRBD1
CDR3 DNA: TGTGCCAGCAGTGAAGCTTGGGGTGCAGGGGGCCCCGGCATTCAGTACTTC
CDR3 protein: CASSEAWGAGGPGIQYF

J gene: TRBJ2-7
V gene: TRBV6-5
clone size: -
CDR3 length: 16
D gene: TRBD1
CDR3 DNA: TGTGCCAGCAGTTCCCACGGACAGGGTAAGACCTACGAGCAGTACTTC
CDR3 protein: CASSSHGQGKTYEQYF

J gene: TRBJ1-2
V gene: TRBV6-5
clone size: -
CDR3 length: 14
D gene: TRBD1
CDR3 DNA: TGTGCCAGCAGTTCGGACAGGGCCTCTACTGCCTACACCTTC
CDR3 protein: CASSSDRASTAYTF

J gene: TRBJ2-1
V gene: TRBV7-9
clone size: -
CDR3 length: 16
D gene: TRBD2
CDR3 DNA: TGTGCCAGCAGCTTCCTAGCGGGAGCGTGGAACAATGAGCAGTTCTTC
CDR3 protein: CASSFLAGAWNNEQFF

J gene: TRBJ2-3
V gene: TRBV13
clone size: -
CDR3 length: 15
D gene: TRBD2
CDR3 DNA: TGTGCCAGCAGCTTATCCGGGAGGAGCACAGATACGCAGTATTTT
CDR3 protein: CASSLSGRSTDTQYF

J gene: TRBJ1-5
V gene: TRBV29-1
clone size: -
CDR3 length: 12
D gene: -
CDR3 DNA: TGCAGCGTTGGTGAACCCGGGGGGCCCCAGCATTTT
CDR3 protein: CSVGEPGGPQHF

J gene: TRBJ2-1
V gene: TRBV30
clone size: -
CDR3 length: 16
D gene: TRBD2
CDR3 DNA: TGTGCCTGGAGTCCCCCCGGCGGGGGGACCTACAATGAGCAGTTCTTC
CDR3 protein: CAWSPPGGGTYNEQFF

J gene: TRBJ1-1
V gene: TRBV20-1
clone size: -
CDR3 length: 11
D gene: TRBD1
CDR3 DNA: TGCAGTGCTCGGACAGGGGGCTCGGCTTTCTTT
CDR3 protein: CSARTGGSAFF

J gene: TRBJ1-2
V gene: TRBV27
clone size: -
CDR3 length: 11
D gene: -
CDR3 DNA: TGTGCCAGCAGTTTAAGGGGGATCTACACCTTC
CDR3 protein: CASSLRGIYTF

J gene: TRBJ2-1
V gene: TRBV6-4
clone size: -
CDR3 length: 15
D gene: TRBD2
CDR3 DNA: TGTGCCAGCAGTGACCAAATAGCGGGAGTTGGTGAGCAGTTCTTC
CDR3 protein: CASSDQIAGVGEQFF

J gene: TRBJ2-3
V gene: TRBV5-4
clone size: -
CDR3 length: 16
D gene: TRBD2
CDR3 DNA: TGTGCCAGCAGCTTGGAACTAGCGGGAGGCACAGATACGCAGTATTTT
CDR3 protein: CASSLELAGGTDTQYF

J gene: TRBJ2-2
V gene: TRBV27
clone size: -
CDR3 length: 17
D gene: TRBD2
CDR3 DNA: TGTGCCAGCAGTTTCGGACTAGCGGGGGGACTCACCGGGGAGCTGTTTTTT
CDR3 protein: CASSFGLAGGLTGELFF

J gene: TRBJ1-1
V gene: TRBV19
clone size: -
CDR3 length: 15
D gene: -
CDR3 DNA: TGTGCCAGTAGTCTTGCGAGAGGACAGTACACTGAAGCTTTCTTT
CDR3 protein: CASSLARGQYTEAFF

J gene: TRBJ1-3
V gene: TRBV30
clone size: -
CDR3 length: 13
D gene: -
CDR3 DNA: TGTGCCTGGACGGGAGGCGCTGGAAACACCATATATTTT
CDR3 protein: CAWTGGAGNTIYF

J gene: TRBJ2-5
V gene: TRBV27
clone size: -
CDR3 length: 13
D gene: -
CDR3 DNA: TGTGCCAGCAGTTTCAGGGGCCAAGAGACCCAGTACTTC
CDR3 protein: CASSFRGQETQYF